Following are 19 T cell receptor beta chains from one sample sequenced in a study of tumor-infiltrating lymphocytes in primary liver carcinoma. Starting from around 0.45 ug of total RNA, TCR beta cDNA was produced with a primer in the constant region. Slightly modified ARM-PCR with three nested multiplex PCR rounds yielded TCR beta libraries. In the first two PCR rounds, TRBV1-TRBV30 forward primers were paired with a C-beta reverse primer, and each round lasted about 9 cycles. TCRdb recomputed calls from the multiplex PCR reads with MiXCR, one row per CDR3 protein. The sample has tens of thousands of distinct CDR3 sequences, more than 60% seen once. Bulk tissue was left unsorted, and RNA and DNA were co-extracted from 20-30 mg of it. The sequenced sample was tumor-adjacent normal liver tissue. These receptors originate from a woman aged 25 to 45 with primary liver carcinoma and hepatitis B virus infection.

The chain recombines TRBV10-3 with TRBJ1-3; D is unresolved. With 4 bases removed from V and 0 bases from J, the gap between germline ends came to 7 bases. Germline V gene sequence: CDR1 ENHRY, CDR2 SYGVKD. This CDR3 contains 14 residues. Here the CDR3 DNA reads TGTGCCATCAGTGGGAAGAGCTCTGGAAACACCATATATTTT. Protein: CAISGKSSGNTIYF.

This sequence joins TRBV28 and TRBJ2-2; D not certain. Germline CDR1 and CDR2: MDHEN and SYDVKM. The CDR3 extends over 14 amino acids. Trimming pared 7 bases from V and 5 bases from J, leaving 14 bases between. The CDR3 DNA is TGTGCCAGCAAAAATTCACCCGTGACCGGGGAGCTGTTTTTT. Translation: CASKNSPVTGELFF.

Comments on this clonotype: The conserved phenylalanine or tryptophan is not found at the CDR3 terminus, so this likely reflects a read error. This chain joins TRBV11-3 and TRBJ2-5; D may be TRBD2 (7 bases). Germline assignment: CDR1 SGHNT and CDR2 YENEEA. Deletions cut 5 bases from V and 10 bases from J, with 29 bases between. The CDR3 runs to 17 residues. The CDR3 protein is CASSPWGASGVQYNQYL. As DNA, the CDR3 is TGTGCCAGCAGCCCCTGGGGGGCTAGCGGAGTGCAATATAACCAGTACCTC.

This clonotype was detected only once. CDR3 residues: CASSPSLIQGTGRETQYF. CDR3 coding DNA: TGTGCCAGCAGCCCTAGCTTAATCCAGGGTACTGGGCGGGAGACCCAGTACTTC. V gene TRBV11-2 combines with J gene TRBJ2-5; the D call may be TRBD1 or TRBD2 (5 bases each). Trimming took 5 bases from V and 5 from J, leaving 27 bases between them. The CDR3 covers 18 residues. The germline V gene encodes CDR1 SGHAT and CDR2 FQNNGV.

This clonotype occurred once. Here the CDR3 DNA reads TGTGCCAGCAGCCAAGGGAGGGACCAAGAGACCCAGTACTTC. This encodes CASSQGRDQETQYF. V usage is TRBV4-2 and J usage is TRBJ2-5; a weak D match, TRBD2 (6 bases). The CDR3 sequence is 14 residues long. V shed 1 base and J shed 0 bases, with 6 bases lying between them. Germline V gene data show CDR1 as LGHNA and CDR2 as YNFKEQ.

Points on this clonotype: With a much larger clone just one base away, this may be a read error. V usage is TRBV7-9 and J usage is TRBJ2-7, with a possible D match to TRBD1 (5 bases). There are 15 residues in the CDR3. Germline CDR1 reads SEHNR; CDR2 reads FQNEAQ (reference sequence). Between the trimmed V and J ends, which lost 2 bases and 2 bases, there was a span of 13 bases. CDR3 amino acids: CASSLSWGPAYEQYF. The CDR3 DNA sequence: TGTGCCAGCAGCTTATCATGGGGCCCTGCCTACGAGCAGTACTTC.

To note about this clonotype: The missing conserved phenylalanine or tryptophan at the end of this CDR3 makes a read error likely. No DNA is shown, since the ends of the CDR3 on it are uncertain; the CDR3 is the one TCRdb lists. The rearrangement uses TRBV28 and TRBJ2-2. Germline V gives CDR1 MDHEN, CDR2 SYDVKM. Counting both end residues, the CDR3 totals 12 amino acids. The chain's CDR3 is CASSLLTGELLS.

As to this clonotype: At one of its ends the junction is not consistent with the germline gene, which may arise from a read error. This chain uses TRBV4-1 with TRBJ2-3; TRBD2 is a possible D gene (5 bases). Germline CDR1 reads MGHRA; CDR2 reads YSYEKL. This CDR3 is 17 amino acids long. In DNA form, the CDR3 reads TGCGCCAGCAACCAAGACGTAACTACCAGCGGCGTAGATACGCAGTATTTT. Protein product: CASNQDVTTSGVDTQYF.

Turning to this clonotype: The conserved phenylalanine or tryptophan normally closing the CDR3 is absent here, so this likely arose from a read error. The chain links TRBV11-2 to TRBJ2-2; no clear D gene. The CDR3 covers 15 residues. The germline CDR1 and CDR2 sequences are SGHAT and FQNNGV. The CDR3 loop is CASSLGGYNNGELFS. In DNA, the CDR3 is TGTGCCAGCAGCTTAGGGGGATATAACAACGGGGAGCTGTTTTCT.

As to this clonotype: This CDR3 is missing its conserved last phenylalanine or tryptophan, likely due to a read error. This chain joins TRBV7-9 and TRBJ2-5; no firm D call. Germline V gene lookup returns CDR1 SEHNR and CDR2 FQNEAQ (reference sequence). CDR3 length: 13 amino acids. V shed 9 bases and J shed 5 bases, with 16 bases lying between them. The DNA for the CDR3 is TGTGCCAGGAGCCCGTCCCCGGCGGAGACCCAGTACCTC. Amino acids: CARSPSPAETQYL.

Details on this clonotype: This may stem from a read error, because a much larger clone lies one nucleotide away. Here the CDR3 DNA reads TGTGCCAGCAGTTTAAGGGCAGAAAACCCCAATGTGCAGTTCTTC. Translated: CASSLRAENPNVQFF. The genes are TRBV28 and TRBJ2-1; D is uncertain. Germline V lookup: CDR1 MDHEN, CDR2 SYDVKM. This CDR3 has 15 residues.

For this clonotype: One end of the junction varies from germline; a read error may be responsible. The rearrangement joins TRBV6-1 to TRBJ2-7; 10 nucleotides align to TRBD2. This CDR3 contains 15 residues. Germline values: CDR1 MNHNS, CDR2 SASEGT. The CDR3 loop reads CANSDEASGSYEQNF. The DNA for the CDR3 is TGTGCCAACAGCGATGAGGCTAGCGGGAGCTACGAGCAGAACTTC.

Turning to this clonotype: Compared with germline, one end of the junction differs, possibly owing to a read error. The chain employs TRBV11-2 and TRBJ2-7, with D unresolved. The CDR3 spans 15 residues. CDR1 and CDR2 from the germline V gene are SGHAT and FQNNGV. CDR3 in DNA: TGTGCCAGCAGCTTAGACACGATAGGGCGCTACAAGCAGTACTTC. Translated: CASSLDTIGRYKQYF.

This clonotype appeared once. This may be a read error: a much more frequent sequence differs by one nucleotide. The V call is TRBV11-1, the J call TRBJ2-1; 8 bases fit TRBD1. CDR3 length equals 17 residues. CDR1 is SGHAT, CDR2 FQDESV, per germline (reference sequence). CDR3 in amino acids: CASRPRDRSFSYNEQFF. In DNA, the CDR3 is TGTGCAAGCAGACCCCGGGACAGGTCTTTCTCCTACAATGAGCAGTTCTTC.

This clonotype was seen many times. The chain joins TRBV30 to TRBJ1-1; TRBD1 is a possible D gene (6 bases). CDR3 length: 14 residues. Germline CDR1 and CDR2: GTSNPN and SVGIG (reference sequence). The V gene lost 7 bases and the J gene lost 5 bases, with 20 bases spanning the gap. The CDR3 protein is CASTRQAVRTEAFF. The DNA for the CDR3 is TGTGCCTCTACACGACAGGCTGTAAGGACTGAAGCTTTCTTT.

This clonotype appeared once. Mismatch with germline at one junction end may stem from a read error. V is TRBV6-5 and J is TRBJ1-2, with a possible D match to TRBD1 (6 bases). Germline lookup yields CDR1 MNHEY and CDR2 SVGAGI. CDR3 length equals 13 residues. CDR3 amino acids: CACRTSGVRGYTF. The CDR3 coding sequence is TGTGCCTGCAGGACTTCAGGGGTGAGAGGCTACACTTTC.

As for this clonotype: Germline and junction disagree at one end, which may indicate a read error. This rearrangement joins TRBV13 to TRBJ2-7, with D unclear. The CDR3 length is 14 residues. Germline values: CDR1 PRHDT, CDR2 FYEKMQ (reference sequence). The CDR3 is CASSPRAGRHEQYF. The CDR3 DNA reads as TGTGCAAGCAGCCCTCGGGCAGGCCGGCACGAGCAGTACTTC.

This clonotype was picked up many times. The chain has TRBV28 and TRBJ2-2; D not resolved. The CDR3 sequence is 12 residues long. Trimming shortened V by 6 bases and J by 4 bases, and 6 bases separated the two germline ends. CDR1 and CDR2 (germline): MDHEN, SYDVKM. The CDR3, as DNA: TGTGCCAGCAGCCTACTCACCGGGGAGCTGTTTTTT. It specifies CASSLLTGELFF.

This clonotype was detected only a few times. The V call is TRBV28, the J call TRBJ2-5; D uncertain. The CDR3 is 13 amino acids. The germline V and J ends were trimmed by 8 bases and 7 bases, with 17 bases remaining between them. Germline values: CDR1 MDHEN, CDR2 SYDVKM. DNA for the CDR3: TGTGCCAGCGGGTGGAGAGCTCGTGGGACCCAGTACTTC. Its protein is CASGWRARGTQYF.